A single sample is the source of the 12 T cell receptor beta chains below, sequenced in a study of Ad26.COV2.S vaccination and SARS-CoV-2 variants. As to treatment: over 15 received Ad26.COV2.S at low or high dose, single or two shots; roughly five received placebo; per-sample allocation not given. It was on day 63 after the first vaccine or placebo injection that samples were taken. Repertoires were generated with immunoSEQ multiplex PCR, while TCRdb's copy carries only in-frame clones and drops some. Here the sample spans about 680,000 clones, 89% being singletons. The material sequenced was peripheral blood, taken in a trial of Ad26.COV2.S vaccine versus placebo. The receptors were gathered from a person between 18 and 59 years old who received the Ad26.COV2.S COVID-19 vaccine or a placebo.

The chain combines TRBV19 with TRBJ2-4; D is undetermined. V lost 3 bases to trimming and J lost 2 bases, with 14 bases between them. CDR1 is LNHDA, CDR2 SQIVND, per germline (reference sequence). The length of the CDR3 is 16 residues. The chain's CDR3 is CASSIRANTPKNIQYF. In DNA, the CDR3 is TGTGCCAGTAGTATTAGGGCGAATACACCCAAAAACATTCAGTACTTC.

J is TRBJ2-7 and V is TRBV6-6; D might be TRBD2 (6 bases). There are 14 residues in the CDR3. In germline, CDR1 is MNHNY, CDR2 SVGAGI (reference sequence). Trimming stripped 5 bases from V and 4 bases from J, with 15 bases between. CDR3 amino acids: CASSRDLVGYEQYF. The CDR3 nucleotides are TGTGCCAGCAGTAGGGACTTAGTTGGGTACGAGCAGTACTTC.

On this clone itself: The same CDR3 also results from other DNA sequences found in this sample. CDR3 loop: CASSFDPSYEQYF. The DNA for the CDR3 is TGTGCCAGCAGCTTCGACCCTTCCTACGAGCAGTACTTC. The gene calls are TRBV7-8 and TRBJ2-7; D ambiguous. This CDR3 has 13 residues. Germline V gene data show CDR1 as SGHVS and CDR2 as FQNEAQ. Deletions cut 3 bases from V and 1 base from J, with 7 bases between.

The chain combines TRBV7-2 with TRBJ2-3, with TRBD2 identical over 11 bases. Germline CDR1 reads SGHTA; CDR2 reads FQGNSA. V lost 5 bases, J lost 1 base, and 5 bases stayed unmatched. The CDR3 consists of 16 residues. CDR3 sequence reads: CASSPYSGRGTDTQYF. CDR3 DNA: TGTGCCAGCAGCCCCTATAGCGGGAGGGGCACAGATACGCAGTATTTT.

The chain employs TRBV29-1 and TRBJ1-1; D call uncertain. Trimming shortened V by 7 bases and J by 2 bases, and 14 bases separated the two germline ends. The germline CDR1 and CDR2 sequences are SQVTM and ANQGSEA. The CDR3 totals 13 residues. The chain's CDR3 is CSAGLALNTEAFF. CDR3 DNA sequence: TGCAGCGCCGGATTGGCATTAAACACTGAAGCTTTCTTT.

The V and J genes are TRBV30 and TRBJ2-4, with D perhaps matching TRBD1 or TRBD2 (6 bases each). The germline V gene has CDR1 GTSNPN and CDR2 SVGIG (reference sequence). CDR3 length: 12 residues. V was pared by 3 bases and J by 8 bases, with 11 bases between. In nucleotides, the CDR3 is TGTGCCTGGAGCGCCGGGGGCGACATTCAGTACTTC. This sequence encodes CAWSAGGDIQYF.

In this sample, this clone turned up once. This sample includes further DNA sequences coding for the same CDR3. This chain joins TRBV20-1 and TRBJ1-1; 9 bases align to TRBD1. CDR3 size: 14 residues. CDR1 and CDR2 from the germline V gene are DFQATT and SNEGSKA (reference sequence). V lost 3 bases and J lost 2; bases outside the gene matches: 4. In nucleotides, the CDR3 is TGCAGTGCTAGTAGGGGACAGGGCAACACTGAAGCTTTCTTT. This translates into CSASRGQGNTEAFF.

This chain joins TRBV7-2 and TRBJ2-2; D ambiguous. The germline V and J ends were trimmed by 5 bases and 7 bases, with 8 bases remaining between them. The CDR3 has 12 residues. Germline CDR1 is SGHTA and CDR2 is FQGNSA. Here the CDR3 DNA reads TGTGCCAGCAGCCGCCCATTCGGGGAGCTGTTTTTT. It specifies CASSRPFGELFF.

V usage is TRBV21-1 and J usage is TRBJ1-5; the D call TRBD1 from the table was never checked on the DNA. TRBV21-1 is a documented pseudogene. The CDR3 sequence is 13 residues long. CDR3 loop: CASSSGANQPQHF. CDR3 bases: TGTGCCAGCAGTTCAGGGGCCAATCAGCCCCAGCATTTT.

This chain connects TRBV5-1 to TRBJ2-1; no firm D call. CDR3 size: 15 residues. Germline V gene data show CDR1 as SGHRS and CDR2 as YFSETQ. V was cut by 1 base and J by 5 bases, with 13 bases left in between. The CDR3 region has the DNA TGCGCCAGCAGCTTGTATGCCACCGAGAACAATGAGCAGTTCTTC. It codes for CASSLYATENNEQFF.

As for this clone: A read error may produce the germline difference seen at one junction end. The chain has TRBV6-5 and TRBJ1-2, with 9 bases matching TRBD1. Germline V CDR1 and CDR2: MNHEY, SVGAGI. This CDR3 is built from 14 residues. Here the CDR3 DNA reads TGCGTGAGTTCAGAGGGACAGGGCCGCTATGGCTACACCTTC. It translates to CVSSEGQGRYGYTF.

This chain links TRBV6-5 with TRBJ2-7; D call uncertain. Germline V gives CDR1 MNHEY, CDR2 SVGAGI. The CDR3 is made up of 15 amino acids. V was shortened by 8 bases and J by 5 bases, with 22 bases between the two germline ends. CDR3 DNA: TGTGCCAGCCCCCCGAGAGGCAGGCCCGTGAACGAGCAGTACTTC. It codes for CASPPRGRPVNEQYF.